Presented here are 3 T cell receptor beta chains from one specimen sequenced in a study of control samples from healthy donors and cancer patients. Here immunoSEQ multiplex PCR was the method, and the copy in TCRdb shows in-frame clones only, minus some. The table records 150,000 to 200,000 clones, over 85% of them present only once. The sequencing sample was made of blood. The receptors originated from a woman aged 60-75 years in good health.

This chain joins TRBV5-6 and TRBJ2-4, with 7 bases lining up with TRBD1. The CDR3 loop spans 17 amino acids. CDR1 SGHDT and CDR2 YYEEEE come from the germline V gene. The J segment lost 0 bases and the V segment lost 3 bases, leaving 9 bases of the junction unmatched. The CDR3 loop is CASSYGQVGIAKNIQYF. CDR3 nucleotides: TGTGCCAGCAGCTATGGACAGGTCGGAATAGCCAAAAACATTCAGTACTTC.

A few counts support this clone. This sequence joins TRBV18 and TRBJ1-1; no clear D. Per the germline V gene, CDR1 is KGHSH and CDR2 is LQKENI. The CDR3 is 11 residues long. V shed 6 bases and J shed 1 base, with 3 bases lying between them. The CDR3 reads CASSPNTEAFF. In nucleotides, the CDR3 is TGTGCCAGCTCTCCGAACACTGAAGCTTTCTTT.

This sequence joins TRBV3-1 (or the pseudogene TRBV3-2) and TRBJ1-2; TRBD1 agrees at 10 bases. Germline trimming cut 1 base from V and 7 bases from J; bases unmatched to any gene: 12. CDR1 and CDR2 (germline): LGHDT, YNNKEL (reference sequence). The CDR3 spans 17 residues. The CDR3 protein is CASSQVASGTGEVGYTF. The CDR3 coding sequence is TGTGCCAGCAGCCAAGTTGCATCCGGGACAGGGGAAGTTGGCTACACCTTC.